A selection of T cell receptor beta chains follows, all from one sample in a study of T cell repertoires in cytomegalovirus infection. TCRdb recomputed calls from the reads with MiXCR, one row per CDR3 protein. The sample shows 800,000 to 950,000 distinct CDR3 sequences, 32% of them seen only once. What these receptors recognize is not known. The sequencing used cultured CD8+ T cells from PBMCs, collected from culture after CMV antigen stimulation. The receptors originated from a human donor in good health (CMV status not recorded). Some clones in this sample may be carry-over from other donors' samples. CDR3s include the opening cysteine and the closing phenylalanine or tryptophan. The D gene is left open where the match is weak. Size is stated for part of the rows, as once, few or many counts, or as a class when the clone is expanded.

.	.	TRBJ1-1	TRBV4-1	TGCGCCAGCAGCCAACAAGCACAGGGTCTTGAAGCTTTCTTT	CASSQQAQGLEAFF
.	.	TRBJ2-7	TRBV11-2	TGTGCCAGCAGCTTAAGCGGTATGACAGAACCTCCCTACGAGCAGTACTTC	CASSLSGMTEPPYEQYF
few	.	TRBJ2-5	TRBV7-2	TGTGCCAGCTCTCCATCGGTCGGGGAGACCCAGTACTTC	CASSPSVGETQYF
many	.	TRBJ1-2	TRBV10-3	TGTGCCATCAGTGAGTCGATGGGGGATGGCTACACCTTC	CAISESMGDGYTF
once	.	TRBJ2-5	TRBV9	TGTGCCAGCAGCCCACCCGGGGCTAGCTGGGGACGAGAGACCCAGTACTTC	CASSPPGASWGRETQYF
many	TRBD1	TRBJ1-6	TRBV7-2	TGTGCCAGCAACTCAAGACAGGGCACGAATTCACCCCTCCACTTT	CASNSRQGTNSPLHF
few	TRBD2	TRBJ2-3	TRBV15	TGTGCCACCAGCACCCCTGGGACTACCACAGATACGCAGTATTTT	CATSTPGTTTDTQYF
few	TRBD1	TRBJ1-2	TRBV5-1	TGCGCCAGCAGCAACGGACAGGACCTCTATGGCTACACCTTC	CASSNGQDLYGYTF
few	.	TRBJ2-1	TRBV7-8	TGTGCCAGCAGCTTAGTGATTTCCGGGTACAATGAGCAGTTCTTC	CASSLVISGYNEQFF
once	TRBD2	TRBJ2-3	TRBV12-3/TRBV12-4	TGTGCCAGCAGTAATGGACTAGCGGGGCCAAAAGGGTATTTT	CASSNGLAGPKGYF
few	.	TRBJ1-1	TRBV7-8	TGTGCCAGCAGCTTAGAGACGGGGCGAGGATCTGAAGCTTTCTTT	CASSLETGRGSEAFF
few	.	TRBJ1-6	TRBV7-8	TGTGCCAGCAGCCTAAAGGTAGCAGGGAATTCACCCCTCCACTTT	CASSLKVAGNSPLHF
once	.	TRBJ1-5	TRBV15	TGTGCCACCAGCAGAAAAGGAAGTTCCCAGCCCCAGCATTTT	CATSRKGSSQPQHF
.	.	TRBJ2-1	TRBV9	TGTGCCAGCAGCCCGAGGGGTTTGGGCAGAAGCTCCTACAATGAGCAGTTCTTC	CASSPRGLGRSSYNEQFF
.	.	TRBJ1-2	TRBV2	TGTGCCAGCAGTGAAGACGCACAGGAGGATGGCTACACCTTC	CASSEDAQEDGYTF
.	TRBD1	TRBJ1-1	TRBV29-1	TGCAGCGTCCATGACAGGGGGTTAAGACCTGAAGCTTTCTTT	CSVHDRGLRPEAFF
.	TRBD2	TRBJ2-1	TRBV4-1	TGCGCCAGCAGCCACGGACAGGGCCCGATAGCGGGGGGTACCTCCACCAATTTGCATGAGCAGTTCTTC	CASSHGQGPIAGGTSTNLHEQFF
.	.	TRBJ2-7	TRBV6-1	TGTGCCAGCACCCAGGGTTGGGAGAAGTACTTC	CASTQGWEKYF
.	.	TRBJ1-2	TRBV15	TGTGCCACCAGCAGAGATTCGGACGGAGGTGGGGACTACTATGGCTACACCTTC	CATSRDSDGGGDYYGYTF
many	TRBD2	TRBJ2-5	TRBV27	TGTGCCAGCAGTTTAACCGGGGGGGGAGAGACCCAGTACTTC	CASSLTGGGETQYF
many	.	TRBJ1-5	TRBV18	TGTGCCAGCTCACCAGTCAGCGGATACAATCAGCCCCAGCATTTT	CASSPVSGYNQPQHF
few	.	TRBJ1-3	TRBV28	TGTGCCAGCAGTTTGTTTGGTGGGGAAGACACCATATATTTT	CASSLFGGEDTIYF
.	.	TRBJ1-1	TRBV19	TGTGCCAGTAGTAAACGTTACAGGGCGAACACTGAAGCTTTCTTT	CASSKRYRANTEAFF
few	.	TRBJ2-1	TRBV5-1	TGCGCCAGCAGAAACGGGGACAATGAGCAGTTCTTC	CASRNGDNEQFF
few	.	TRBJ1-5	TRBV7-6	TGTGCCAGCAGCTTAGTGGCAGGGGGCAATCAGCCCCAGCATTTT	CASSLVAGGNQPQHF
.	TRBD1	TRBJ1-6	TRBV9	TGTGCCAGCAGCGAGTCTAACAGGGGATGGCCTCTCCACTTT	CASSESNRGWPLHF
once	.	TRBJ2-1	TRBV7-6	TGTGCCAGCAGCAGAAGAGCGGTCTCCTACAATGAGCAGTTCTTC	CASSRRAVSYNEQFF
once	TRBD1	TRBJ1-1	TRBV7-1	TGTGCCAGCAGCGCAACCCAGGGGGTCACTGAAGCTTTCTTT	CASSATQGVTEAFF
.	.	TRBJ2-1	TRBV4-3	TGCGCCAGCAGCCAAGGGGCGGGGGCCCTAGAGGGCAATGAGCAGTTCTTC	CASSQGAGALEGNEQFF
few	.	TRBJ2-5	TRBV6-5	TGTGCCAGCAGTTACTCTCCAAAGACCCAGTACTTC	CASSYSPKTQYF
.	.	TRBJ2-7	TRBV4-1	TGCGCCAGCAGCCAAGATCATCGCGGATTCTACGAGCAGTACTTC	CASSQDHRGFYEQYF
few	.	TRBJ1-6	TRBV19	TGTGCCAGTAGTATGGCCGGGTTTTATTCACCCCTCCACTTT	CASSMAGFYSPLHF
many	TRBD2	TRBJ2-1	TRBV7-2	TGTGCCAGCAGCTCCGGATTAGCGGGGTACAATGAGCAGTTCTTC	CASSSGLAGYNEQFF
few	.	TRBJ1-4	TRBV7-6	TGTGCCAGCAGCCACCCCGTCAGGGCCGAAAAACTGTTTTTT	CASSHPVRAEKLFF
.	TRBD1	TRBJ2-1	TRBV19	TGTGCCAGTAGTATGATCTGGGACAGACTTAATGAGCAGTTCTTC	CASSMIWDRLNEQFF
few	.	TRBJ1-1	TRBV5-1	TGCGCCAGCAGCTTCTCTGAACGCGGCACTGAAGCTTTCTTT	CASSFSERGTEAFF
many	.	TRBJ2-1	TRBV7-6	TGTGCCAGCAGCCCACTGAGGGGTCCCTCCTACAATGAGCAGTTCTTC	CASSPLRGPSYNEQFF
.	TRBD1	TRBJ1-2	TRBV27	TGTGCCAGCAGCGGGACAGGGGAAGGCTATGGCTACACCTTC	CASSGTGEGYGYTF